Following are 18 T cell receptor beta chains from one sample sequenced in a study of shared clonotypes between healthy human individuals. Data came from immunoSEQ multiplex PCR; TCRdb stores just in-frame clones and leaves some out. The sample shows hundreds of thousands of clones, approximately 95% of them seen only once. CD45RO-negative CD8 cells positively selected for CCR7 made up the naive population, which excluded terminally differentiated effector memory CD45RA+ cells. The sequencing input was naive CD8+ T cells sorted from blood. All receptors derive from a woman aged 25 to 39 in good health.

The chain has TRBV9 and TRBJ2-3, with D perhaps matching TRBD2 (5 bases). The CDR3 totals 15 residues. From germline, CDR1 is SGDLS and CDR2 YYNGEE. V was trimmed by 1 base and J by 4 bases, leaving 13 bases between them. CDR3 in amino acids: CASSVLPSSADTQYF. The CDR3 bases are TGTGCCAGCAGCGTATTGCCTAGCTCGGCAGATACGCAGTATTTT.

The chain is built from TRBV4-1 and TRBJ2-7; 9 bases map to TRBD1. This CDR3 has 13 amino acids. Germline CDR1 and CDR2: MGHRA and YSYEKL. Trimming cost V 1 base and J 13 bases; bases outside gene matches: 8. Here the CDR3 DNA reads TGCGCCAGCAGCCAAGGACAGGGGGGACCTCCCTACTTC. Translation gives CASSQGQGGPPYF.

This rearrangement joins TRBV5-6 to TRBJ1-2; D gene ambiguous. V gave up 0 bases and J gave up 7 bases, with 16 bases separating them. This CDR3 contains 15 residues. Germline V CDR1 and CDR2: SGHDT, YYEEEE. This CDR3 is CASSLDPGINLGYTF. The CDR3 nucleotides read TGTGCCAGCAGCTTGGACCCGGGGATCAACCTTGGCTACACCTTC.

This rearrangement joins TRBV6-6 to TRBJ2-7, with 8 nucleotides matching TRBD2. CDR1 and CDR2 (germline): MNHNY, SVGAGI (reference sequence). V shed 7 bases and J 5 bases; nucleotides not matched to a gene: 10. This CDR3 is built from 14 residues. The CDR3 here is CASTTGGEDHEQYF. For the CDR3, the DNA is TGTGCCAGCACCACCGGGGGGGAGGACCACGAGCAGTACTTC.

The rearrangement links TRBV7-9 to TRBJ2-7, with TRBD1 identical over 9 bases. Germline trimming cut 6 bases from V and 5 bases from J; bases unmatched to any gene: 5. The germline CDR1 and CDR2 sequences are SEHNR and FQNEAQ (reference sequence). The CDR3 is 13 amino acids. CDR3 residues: CASRSGQGHEQYF. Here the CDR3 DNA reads TGTGCCAGCAGATCGGGACAGGGCCACGAGCAGTACTTC.

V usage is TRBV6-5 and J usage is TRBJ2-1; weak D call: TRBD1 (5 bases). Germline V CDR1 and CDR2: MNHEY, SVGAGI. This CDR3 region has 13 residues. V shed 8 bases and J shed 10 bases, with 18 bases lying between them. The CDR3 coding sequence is TGTGCCAGCGCAGTTGGTCGAGGACACGAGCAGTTCTTC. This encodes CASAVGRGHEQFF.

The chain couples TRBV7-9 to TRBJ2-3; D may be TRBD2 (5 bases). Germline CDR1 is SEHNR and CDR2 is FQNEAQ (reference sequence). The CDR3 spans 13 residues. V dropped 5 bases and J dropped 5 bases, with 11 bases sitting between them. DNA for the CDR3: TGTGCCAGCAGCCCGTACGGGGAAGATACGCAGTATTTT. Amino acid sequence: CASSPYGEDTQYF.

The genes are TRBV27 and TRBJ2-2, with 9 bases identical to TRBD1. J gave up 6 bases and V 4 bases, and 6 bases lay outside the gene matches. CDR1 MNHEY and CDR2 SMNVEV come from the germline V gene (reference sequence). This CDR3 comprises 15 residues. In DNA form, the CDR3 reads TGTGCCAGCAGTTACGGACAGGGGCTCGCCGGGGAGCTGTTTTTT. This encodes CASSYGQGLAGELFF.

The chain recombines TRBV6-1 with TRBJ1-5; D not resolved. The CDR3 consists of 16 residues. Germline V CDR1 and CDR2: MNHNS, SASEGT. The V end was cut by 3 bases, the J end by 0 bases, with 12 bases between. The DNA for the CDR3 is TGTGCCAGCAGTGATGACGGTGCTTATAGCAATCAGCCCCAGCATTTT. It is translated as CASSDDGAYSNQPQHF.

The CDR3 protein is CASSVQQGAAETQYF. Written as DNA, the CDR3 is TGTGCCAGCAGCGTTCAACAGGGGGCGGCAGAGACCCAGTACTTC. V usage is TRBV5-6 and J usage is TRBJ2-5; 9 bases line up with TRBD1. With 4 bases clipped from V and 4 bases from J, the junction kept 8 bases outside the gene matches. The germline V gene encodes CDR1 SGHDT and CDR2 YYEEEE. This CDR3 has 15 amino acids.

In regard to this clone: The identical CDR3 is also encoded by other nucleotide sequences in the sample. Here the CDR3 DNA reads TGCGCCAGCAGCTTGGCCGGAGGCAATGAGCAGTTCTTC. Translated: CASSLAGGNEQFF. The gene calls are TRBV5-1 and TRBJ2-1, with D perhaps matching TRBD2 (5 bases). Trimming shortened V by 0 bases and J by 6 bases, and 7 bases separated the two germline ends. The CDR3 has 13 residues. Germline CDR1 SGHRS, CDR2 YFSETQ.

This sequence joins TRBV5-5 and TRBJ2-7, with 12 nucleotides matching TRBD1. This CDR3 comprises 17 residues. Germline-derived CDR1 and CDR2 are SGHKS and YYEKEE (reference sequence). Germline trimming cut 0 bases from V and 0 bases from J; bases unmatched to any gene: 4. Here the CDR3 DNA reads TGTGCCAGCAGCTTGGCCGGGACAGGGGGCATCTCCTACGAGCAGTACTTC. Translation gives CASSLAGTGGISYEQYF.

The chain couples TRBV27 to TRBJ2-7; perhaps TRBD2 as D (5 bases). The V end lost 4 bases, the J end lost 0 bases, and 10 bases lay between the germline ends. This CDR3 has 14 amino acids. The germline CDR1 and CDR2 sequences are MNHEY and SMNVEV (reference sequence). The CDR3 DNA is TGTGCCAGCAGTTCCGGACTCCTCTCCTACGAGCAGTACTTC. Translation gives CASSSGLLSYEQYF.

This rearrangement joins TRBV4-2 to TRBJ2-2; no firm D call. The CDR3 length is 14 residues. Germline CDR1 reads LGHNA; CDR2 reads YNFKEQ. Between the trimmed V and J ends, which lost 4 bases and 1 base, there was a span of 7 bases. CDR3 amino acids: CASSREENTGELFF. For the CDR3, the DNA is TGTGCCAGCAGCCGGGAAGAGAACACCGGGGAGCTGTTTTTT.

Written as DNA, the CDR3 is TGTGCCAGCAGCTCCGAGATACCGGGGGCTGGGGAGACCCAGTACTTC. This sequence encodes CASSSEIPGAGETQYF. The genes are TRBV7-8 and TRBJ2-5; D might be TRBD1 or TRBD2, each matching 6 bases. Germline V CDR1 and CDR2: SGHVS, FQNEAQ. The CDR3 extends over 16 amino acids. Trimming cost V 4 bases and J 5 bases, with 20 bases left between them.

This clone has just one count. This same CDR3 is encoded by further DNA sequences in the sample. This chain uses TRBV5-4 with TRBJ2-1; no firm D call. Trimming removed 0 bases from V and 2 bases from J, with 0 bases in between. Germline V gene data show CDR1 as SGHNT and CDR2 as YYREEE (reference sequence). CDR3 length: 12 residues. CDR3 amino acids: CASSLAYNEQFF. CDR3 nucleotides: TGTGCCAGCAGCTTGGCCTACAATGAGCAGTTCTTC. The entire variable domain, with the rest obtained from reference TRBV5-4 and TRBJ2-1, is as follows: ETGVTQSPTHLIKTRGQQVTLRCSSQSGHNTVSWYQQALGQGPQFIFQYYREEENGRGNFPPRFSGLQFPNYSSELNVNALELDDSALYLCASSLAYNEQFFGPGTRLTVL.

This chain's CDR3 is CASSLSTNQPQHF. In DNA, the CDR3 is TGTGCCAGCAGCTTGTCGACAAACCAGCCCCAGCATTTT. The chain uses TRBV5-6 and TRBJ1-5; D remains ambiguous. The CDR3 length is 13 residues. Germline V gene data show CDR1 as SGHDT and CDR2 as YYEEEE. Trimming took 1 base from V and 7 from J, leaving 9 bases between them.

The CDR3, as DNA: TGTGCCAGCAGCCCCGAGCGGACAGGTCCCGGGGAGCTGTTTTTT. Translated, it gives CASSPERTGPGELFF. V gene TRBV5-6 combines with J gene TRBJ2-2; 7 bases agree with TRBD1. With V trimmed by 4 bases and J by 6 bases, 9 bases remained unmatched. This CDR3 has 15 residues. Germline V gives CDR1 SGHDT, CDR2 YYEEEE.